This T cell receptor beta chain was recorded in a study of chemoradiotherapy in HPV16-positive cancers. With V trimmed by 6 bases and J by 3 bases, 8 bases remained unmatched. The CDR3 is 16 residues long. Germline V gives CDR1 KGHSH, CDR2 LQKENI. Clones were sequenced by immunoSEQ multiplex PCR, and TCRdb holds only the in-frame ones, with some missing. The sample carries roughly 40,000 clones, more than 65% recorded once. Sequenced here: blood, sampled from a patient who underwent chemoradiotherapy. The chain recombines TRBV18 with TRBJ2-2; 9 bases are shared with TRBD2. The sequence was obtained from a human donor with HPV-associated anogenital cancer. The CDR3 sequence is CASSLSSGVHTGELFF. The CDR3, as DNA: TGTGCCAGCTCGCTCTCTAGCGGGGTACACACCGGGGAGCTGTTTTTT.